Listed below are T cell receptor beta chains from one sample, sequenced in a study of human T cells and chemical hapten exposure. TCRdb reanalysed the RACE reads using MiXCR and keeps one entry per CDR3 protein. The top ten hold about 1.6% of the sample, which has 85,000 to 120,000 distinct CDR3 sequences, more than 10% seen once. The specimen was whole blood, collected in connection with sensitization to the hapten diphenylcyclopropenone (DPC). These receptors came from a woman in her forties or fifties with alopecia areata. Some clones in this sample may be carry-over from other donors' samples. CDR3s include the opening cysteine and the closing phenylalanine or tryptophan. The D gene is left open where the match is weak. The listing skips clone size in some rows; elsewhere it reads once, few, many or a size class.

abundance,j_gene,v_gene,d_gene,CDR3aa,CDR3nt
many,TRBJ2-2,TRBV5-1,-,CASSRGRVQNTGELFF,TGCGCCAGCAGCCGTGGGCGGGTTCAGAACACCGGGGAGCTGTTTTTT
-,TRBJ1-1,TRBV6-2/TRBV6-3,-,CASNRLNTEAFF,TGTGCCAGCAACCGCTTGAACACTGAAGCTTTCTTT
-,TRBJ2-7,TRBV7-2,-,CASSPQGRTYEQYF,TGTGCCAGCAGCCCGCAGGGACGTACCTACGAGCAGTACTTC
-,TRBJ2-7,TRBV4-2,-,CASSGGKDLMFRQYF,TGTGCCAGCAGCGGGGGCAAGGATCTTATGTTCCGGCAGTACTTC
few,TRBJ2-5,TRBV7-6,TRBD1,CASSSQDMTGAETQYF,TGTGCCAGCAGCTCTCAAGACATGACAGGGGCGGAGACCCAGTACTTC
-,TRBJ2-3,TRBV24-1,-,CATGDFTDTQYF,TGTGCCACCGGTGATTTTACCGATACGCAGTATTTT
-,TRBJ1-6,TRBV12-3/TRBV12-4,TRBD1,CASSPRGQGNSPLHF,TGTGCCAGCAGCCCCAGGGGACAGGGGAATTCACCCCTCCACTTT
few,TRBJ2-5,TRBV5-1,-,CASSQKETQYF,TGCGCCAGCAGCCAAAAAGAGACCCAGTACTTC
many,TRBJ2-5,TRBV18,-,CASSPTRVWGETQYF,TGTGCCAGCTCCCCTACCAGGGTCTGGGGAGAGACCCAGTACTTC
-,TRBJ2-5,TRBV11-2,TRBD2,CASTQGLAEFQETQYF,TGTGCCAGCACCCAAGGCCTAGCGGAATTCCAAGAGACCCAGTACTTC
-,TRBJ2-7,TRBV4-3,-,CASSQEIGGLEEQYF,TGCGCCAGCAGCCAAGAGATAGGTGGATTAGAAGAGCAGTACTTC
many,TRBJ1-5,TRBV12-5,-,CASGPLRTSEQPQHF,TGTGCTAGTGGTCCTTTAAGGACATCCGAACAGCCCCAGCATTTT
many,TRBJ2-2,TRBV7-8,-,CASSLSEQGSFRGELFF,TGTGCCAGCAGCTTATCAGAGCAGGGGAGTTTCCGAGGGGAGCTGTTTTTT
-,TRBJ2-7,TRBV5-5,TRBD1,CASSPGQDYEQYF,TGTGCCAGCAGCCCCGGACAGGACTACGAGCAGTACTTC
few,TRBJ2-7,TRBV5-5,-,CASSLHPGFSYEQYF,TGTGCCAGCAGCTTGCATCCAGGCTTCTCCTACGAGCAGTACTTC
many,TRBJ2-2,TRBV3-1,-,CASSQARAGELFF,TGTGCCAGCAGCCAAGCAAGGGCCGGGGAGCTGTTTTTT
few,TRBJ2-1,TRBV28,-,CASMSGTSEQFF,TGTGCCAGCATGTCAGGAACAAGTGAGCAGTTCTTC
few,TRBJ2-1,TRBV20-1,TRBD2,CSARDRLAASSYNEQFF,TGCAGTGCTAGAGATCGTCTAGCGGCGAGCTCCTACAATGAGCAGTTCTTC
many,TRBJ2-1,TRBV28,TRBD1,CASLAGDRGYNEQFF,TGTGCCTCCTTAGCCGGGGACAGGGGGTACAATGAGCAGTTCTTC
-,TRBJ1-1,TRBV12-3/TRBV12-4,-,CASSLDEGPNAFF,TGTGCCAGCAGTTTAGATGAGGGGCCCAACGCTTTCTTT
many,TRBJ2-6,TRBV7-2,-,CASRVPGARGANVLTF,TGTGCCAGCAGAGTACCCGGGGCACGCGGGGCCAACGTCCTGACTTTC
few,TRBJ2-2,TRBV3-1,TRBD2,CASSQAGGLGGELFF,TGTGCCAGCAGCCAAGCGGGAGGTTTAGGCGGGGAGCTGTTTTTT
few,TRBJ2-7,TRBV4-1,-,CASSQAPEIRSYEQYF,TGCGCCAGCAGCCAAGCGCCAGAAATACGCTCCTACGAGCAGTACTTC
-,TRBJ1-3,TRBV18,-,CASSPTTQSGNTIYF,TGTGCCAGCTCACCGACGACGCAATCTGGAAACACCATATATTTT
-,TRBJ2-7,TRBV2,TRBD1,CASTGQANYEQYF,TGTGCCAGCACGGGACAGGCGAACTACGAGCAGTACTTC
few,TRBJ2-7,TRBV18,-,CASSFRYEQYF,TGTGCCAGCTCCTTTCGCTACGAGCAGTACTTC
few,TRBJ2-7,TRBV28,-,CASSRTGAENEQYF,TGTGCCAGCAGCCGTACGGGGGCAGAGAACGAGCAGTACTTC
-,TRBJ1-5,TRBV7-9,TRBD1,CASSQGQGGQPQHF,TGTGCCAGCAGCCAAGGACAGGGAGGGCAGCCCCAGCATTTT
few,TRBJ1-1,TRBV12-3/TRBV12-4,-,CASSLTGSTEAFF,TGTGCCAGCAGTTTAACAGGGTCCACTGAAGCTTTCTTT
-,TRBJ2-3,TRBV27,-,CASGGRDLTDTQYF,TGTGCCAGTGGGGGGCGGGACCTCACAGATACGCAGTATTTT
-,TRBJ2-2,TRBV27,TRBD2,CASSLASGVTGELFF,TGTGCCAGCAGTTTAGCTAGCGGGGTCACCGGGGAGCTGTTTTTT
many,TRBJ2-3,TRBV19,-,CASMAAPSDTQYF,TGTGCCAGTATGGCTGCACCTTCCGATACGCAGTATTTT
few,TRBJ1-1,TRBV6-1,-,CASTSDRGRTEAFF,TGTGCCAGCACTTCGGACCGGGGACGGACTGAAGCTTTCTTT
-,TRBJ2-3,TRBV24-1,-,CATSDWNGNTQYF,TGTGCCACCAGTGATTGGAACGGGAATACGCAGTATTTT
few,TRBJ2-7,TRBV28,TRBD1,CASRIGTDYEQYF,TGTGCCAGCAGAATAGGGACAGACTACGAGCAGTACTTC
-,TRBJ1-6,TRBV2,-,CASGRQYNSPLHF,TGTGCCAGCGGAAGACAGTATAATTCACCCCTCCACTTT
-,TRBJ2-5,TRBV20-1,TRBD2,CSADVATSGQETQYF,TGCAGTGCTGACGTTGCGACTAGCGGACAAGAGACCCAGTACTTC
-,TRBJ2-5,TRBV7-2,TRBD2,CASSFTSDQETQYF,TGTGCCAGCAGCTTTACTAGCGACCAAGAGACCCAGTACTTC
many,TRBJ2-7,TRBV28,TRBD2,CAVAGPAYEQYF,TGTGCCGTAGCGGGTCCCGCGTACGAGCAGTACTTC
many,TRBJ2-1,TRBV6-4,-,CASSDLLTDFRDEQFF,TGTGCCAGCAGTGACTTACTAACGGACTTCAGGGATGAGCAGTTCTTC
-,TRBJ1-4,TRBV28,-,CASSPYEKLFF,TGTGCCAGCAGCCCGTATGAAAAACTGTTTTTT
few,TRBJ2-5,TRBV27,-,CASSPGTLRETQYF,TGTGCCAGCAGTCCCGGGACACTTAGGGAGACCCAGTACTTC
-,TRBJ2-6,TRBV11-2,-,CASTLPSGTNVLTF,TGTGCCAGCACCTTGCCCTCTGGGACCAACGTCCTGACTTTC
many,TRBJ1-4,TRBV18,-,CASSPRAGMEKLFF,TGTGCCAGCTCACCGAGGGCTGGTATGGAAAAACTGTTTTTT